Shown below are 25 T cell receptor beta chains from a single sample sequenced in a study of shared clonotypes between healthy human individuals. Using immunoSEQ multiplex PCR, the repertoire was profiled, and TCRdb retains in-frame clones only, with some absent. The table records about 2.4 million clones, around 94% of them present only once. Sequencing used naive CD4+ T cells sorted from blood. Subset indicated: CD45RA+ positively selected. These receptors were collected from a man between 18 and 35 years old in good health.

The rearrangement uses TRBV7-2 and TRBJ1-6; D might be TRBD1 (5 bases). Germline V gene sequence: CDR1 SGHTA, CDR2 FQGNSA. V lost 1 base and J 4 bases, leaving 11 bases between the germline ends. The CDR3 extends over 16 amino acids. CDR3 sequence (DNA): TGTGCCAGCAGCTTAGGGCAGGGCGCGTATAATTCACCCCTCCACTTT. Translating it yields CASSLGQGAYNSPLHF.

This clone was found once. Other DNA sequences in the sample encode the same CDR3. The chain carries TRBV6-1 and TRBJ1-2, with D uncertain. The CDR3 has 14 residues. Germline values: CDR1 MNHNS, CDR2 SASEGT. Trimming cost V 2 bases and J 2 bases, with 9 bases left between them. CDR3 bases: TGTGCCAGCAGTGAATTCGGCACGAACTATGGCTACACCTTC. As protein: CASSEFGTNYGYTF.

This sequence joins TRBV10-2 and TRBJ2-7; D is uncertain. V was pared by 7 bases and J by 3 bases, with 19 bases between. From germline, CDR1 is WSHSY and CDR2 SAAADI. There are 15 residues in the CDR3. CDR3 sequence: CASTILGPVIYEQYF. As DNA, the CDR3 is TGCGCCAGCACAATTTTAGGGCCAGTGATCTACGAGCAGTACTTC.

The chain employs TRBV18 and TRBJ2-5, with 9 nucleotides matching TRBD1. Unmatched junction bases numbered 4, after V lost 4 bases and J lost 4 bases. The V gene's germline CDR1 is KGHSH and CDR2 LQKENI. CDR3 length equals 14 residues. The CDR3 DNA reads TGTGCCAGCTCACGACTACAGGGGGCAGAGACCCAGTACTTC. It translates to CASSRLQGAETQYF.

The chain recombines TRBV6-5 with TRBJ2-3; the D is unclear. Trimming took 6 bases from V and 1 from J, leaving 14 bases between them. CDR3 length equals 15 residues. CDR1 and CDR2 from the germline V gene are MNHEY and SVGAGI. In DNA form, the CDR3 reads TGTGCCAGCAGAAGGGCGGCCTGGGGCACAGATACGCAGTATTTT. Amino acids: CASRRAAWGTDTQYF.

The V call is TRBV9, the J call TRBJ2-5; maybe TRBD2 (5 bases). This CDR3 is built from 14 residues. Trimming stripped 0 bases from V and 5 bases from J, with 11 bases between. CDR1 and CDR2 (germline): SGDLS, YYNGEE. This CDR3 reads CASSVGLRGETQYF. The CDR3 nucleotides read TGTGCCAGCAGCGTAGGGCTGAGAGGGGAGACCCAGTACTTC.

In nucleotides, the CDR3 is TGTGCCAGCAGCTTAGCGGCCACCACCGACGGACAGGGGGGAATCTATAATTCACCCCTCCACTTT. The encoded protein is CASSLAATTDGQGGIYNSPLHF. The chain couples TRBV7-6 to TRBJ1-6; 10 bases are a match to TRBD1. The CDR3 totals 22 residues. Germline V gene lookup returns CDR1 SGHVS and CDR2 FNYEAQ. V dropped 0 bases and J dropped 3; count of bases not matched to a gene: 17. Filled out from reference TRBV7-6 and TRBJ1-6, the complete variable domain reads GAGVSQSPRYKVTKRGQDVALRCDPISGHVSLYWYRQALGQGPEFLTYFNYEAQQDKSGLPNDRFSAERPEGSISTLTIQRTEQRDSAMYRCASSLAATTDGQGGIYNSPLHFGNGTRLTVT.

The V call is TRBV4-1, the J call TRBJ1-2, with TRBD1 matching over 9 bases. Trimming at V came to 1 base and at J to 8 bases, leaving 11 bases not matched to a gene. This CDR3 region has 16 residues. Per germline, CDR1 MGHRA and CDR2 YSYEKL. The DNA for the CDR3 is TGCGCCAGCAGCCAAGGCCTAACAGGGGGCGCGTCCGGCTACACCTTC. Its protein product is CASSQGLTGGASGYTF.

The V and J genes are TRBV6-4 and TRBJ2-1; tentative D call: TRBD1 (5 bases). The CDR3 has 16 amino acids. Germline CDR1 is MRHNA and CDR2 is SNTAGT. Deletions cut 2 bases from V and 4 bases from J, with 15 bases between. CDR3 DNA: TGTGCCAGCAGTGACGAACAGACCAGGGATTACAATGAGCAGTTCTTC. As protein: CASSDEQTRDYNEQFF.

The rearrangement links TRBV27 to TRBJ2-5, with TRBD1 matching 11 bases. Germline CDR1 MNHEY, CDR2 SMNVEV (reference sequence). Unmatched junction bases numbered 6, after V lost 4 bases and J lost 14 bases. CDR3 size: 12 residues. The CDR3 protein is CASSSGQGVPYF. CDR3 coding DNA: TGTGCCAGCAGTTCGGGACAGGGGGTTCCCTACTTC.

The rearrangement joins TRBV28 to TRBJ2-1; D gene ambiguous. CDR1 and CDR2 from the germline V gene are MDHEN and SYDVKM. The ends were cut back, 5 bases at V and 5 bases at J, with 10 bases in the middle. The CDR3 sequence is 13 residues long. The CDR3 region is CASSQNPNNEQFF. The CDR3 region has the DNA TGTGCCAGCAGTCAGAATCCAAACAATGAGCAGTTCTTC.

The V gene is TRBV2, the J gene TRBJ2-3; D may be TRBD1 or TRBD2 (5 bases each). Between the trimmed V and J ends, which lost 4 bases and 2 bases, there was a span of 13 bases. The CDR3 sequence is 15 residues long. Germline CDR1 SNHLY, CDR2 FYNNEI. This CDR3 reads CASSGAGTTTDTQYF. CDR3 DNA sequence: TGTGCCAGCAGTGGGGCCGGGACGACCACAGATACGCAGTATTTT.

The rearrangement joins TRBV7-2 to TRBJ2-2; D might be TRBD1 or TRBD2, each matching 6 bases. Looked up from germline, CDR1 is SGHTA and CDR2 is FQGNSA. This CDR3 spans 16 amino acids. The V gene lost 1 base and the J gene lost 4 bases, with 13 bases spanning the gap. The CDR3 loop is CASSLVGGLSTGELFF. CDR3 nucleotides: TGTGCCAGCAGCTTAGTTGGGGGGCTTAGCACCGGGGAGCTGTTTTTT.

This chain joins TRBV2 and TRBJ1-6; D is unresolved. V lost 7 bases, J lost 6 bases, and 13 bases lay in between. This CDR3 is built from 14 residues. Germline V lookup: CDR1 SNHLY, CDR2 FYNNEI. The CDR3 here is CASTAVGVNSPLHF. The CDR3 DNA sequence: TGTGCCAGCACCGCCGTCGGTGTTAATTCACCCCTCCACTTT. Together with reference TRBV2 and TRBJ1-6, the CDR3 gives the full variable domain: EPEVTQTPSHQVTQMGQEVILRCVPISNHLYFYWYRQILGQKVEFLVSFYNNEISEKSEIFDDQFSVERPDGSNFTLKIRSTKLEDSAMYFCASTAVGVNSPLHFGNGTRLTVT.

V is TRBV11-2 and J is TRBJ2-1; 9 bases match TRBD1. The trim removed 1 base at V and 6 bases at J, leaving 13 bases unmatched. The CDR3 has 18 residues. CDR1 and CDR2 from the germline V gene are SGHAT and FQNNGV. The CDR3 here is CASSLVARGTGKGNEQFF. The CDR3 bases are TGTGCCAGCAGCTTAGTGGCCCGCGGGACAGGGAAAGGCAATGAGCAGTTCTTC.

Regarding this clone: At one boundary the junction diverges from the germline segment, which might be a read error. The V and J genes are TRBV27 and TRBJ2-5, with D perhaps given as TRBD1 or TRBD2 (5 bases each). The CDR3 loop spans 14 amino acids. Germline V gene data show CDR1 as MNHEY and CDR2 as SMNVEV (reference sequence). The CDR3 DNA reads as TGTGCCAGCAGCCCGAAGCTCCGGGACCCCTCCGTGGACTTC. Its translation: CASSPKLRDPSVDF.

This chain connects TRBV19 to TRBJ2-5; 7 nucleotides line up with TRBD1. Germline values: CDR1 LNHDA, CDR2 SQIVND (reference sequence). The CDR3 length is 14 residues. V shed 7 bases, J shed 5 bases, and the junction held 10 bases outside the gene matches. CDR3 nucleotide sequence: TGTGCCAGTACCCGGCGAGGGGGCGGGGAGACCCAGTACTTC. This codes for CASTRRGGGETQYF. The variable domain in full, completed from reference TRBV19 and TRBJ2-5, reads DGGITQSPKYLFRKEGQNVTLSCEQNLNHDAMYWYRQDPGQGLRLIYYSQIVNDFQKGDIAEGYSVSREKKESFPLTVTSAQKNPTAFYLCASTRRGGGETQYFGPGTRLLVL.

This rearrangement joins TRBV9 to TRBJ1-2; D uncertain. The V and J ends lost 3 bases and 4 bases respectively, with 10 bases between them. This CDR3 is built from 13 residues. Germline V gives CDR1 SGDLS, CDR2 YYNGEE. CDR3 sequence: CASSGYRSYGYTF. CDR3 nucleotides: TGTGCCAGCAGCGGGTACAGAAGCTATGGCTACACCTTC.

As for this clone: Other DNA sequences from this sample encode an identical CDR3 as well. The chain couples TRBV5-1 to TRBJ2-5; possible D gene TRBD1, 6 bases. The CDR3 contains 13 residues. CDR1 and CDR2 from the germline V gene are SGHRS and YFSETQ. Between the trimmed V and J ends, which lost 3 bases and 5 bases, there was a span of 11 bases. CDR3 coding DNA: TGCGCCAGCAGCTCACAGGGTCGGGAGACCCAGTACTTC. Its protein is CASSSQGRETQYF.

V is TRBV19 and J is TRBJ2-5; 15 bases are a match to TRBD2. V trimming: 5 bases; J trimming: 2 bases; junction bases outside the gene matches: 6. The CDR3 runs to 17 residues. Germline V gene sequence: CDR1 LNHDA, CDR2 SQIVND (reference sequence). CDR3 loop: CASSPGLAGGRQETQYF. The CDR3 coding sequence is TGTGCCAGTAGTCCGGGACTAGCGGGAGGTAGACAAGAGACCCAGTACTTC.

The chain has TRBV11-2 and TRBJ2-7, with 11 nucleotides matching TRBD1. CDR1 and CDR2 from the germline V gene are SGHAT and FQNNGV. With 4 bases clipped from V and 2 bases from J, the junction kept 1 base outside the gene matches. This CDR3 has 14 amino acids. Here the CDR3 reads CASSWGQGAYEQYF. In nucleotides, the CDR3 is TGTGCCAGCAGCTGGGGACAGGGGGCCTACGAGCAGTACTTC.

This sequence joins TRBV6-5 and TRBJ1-2; D is possibly TRBD1 (5 bases). CDR1 is MNHEY and CDR2 is SVGAGI in the germline V gene. This CDR3 has 12 residues. Trimming cost V 5 bases and J 8 bases, with 12 bases left between them. CDR3: CASSRQGQGYTF. The CDR3 DNA follows: TGTGCCAGCAGTCGCCAAGGACAAGGCTACACCTTC.

This clone was seen once. The chain couples TRBV7-2 to TRBJ2-6, with D possibly matching TRBD1 (9 bases). V was shortened by 5 bases and J by 0 bases, with 17 bases between the two germline ends. In germline, CDR1 is SGHTA, CDR2 FQGNSA. This CDR3 comprises 18 residues. The CDR3 coding sequence is TGTGCCAGCAGCGCCGGGACAGGGACTAGCTCTGGGGCCAACGTCCTGACTTTC. Translating gives CASSAGTGTSSGANVLTF.

Comments on this clone: Different DNA sequences within this sample yield the same CDR3. The CDR3 DNA is TGTGCCAGTAGTCGGGGCACAGATACGCAGTATTTT. Translation: CASSRGTDTQYF. This chain connects TRBV19 to TRBJ2-3, with no clear D. The CDR3 is made up of 12 amino acids. The V and J ends lost 5 bases and 1 base respectively, with 4 bases between them. Germline CDR1 and CDR2: LNHDA and SQIVND (reference sequence).

The chain is built from TRBV5-1 and TRBJ1-1, with D hard to call. The CDR3 contains 15 residues. Germline assignment: CDR1 SGHRS and CDR2 YFSETQ. V was clipped by 0 bases and J by 4 bases, with 13 bases between them. CDR3 region: CASSLEVGSGTEAFF. The CDR3 bases are TGCGCCAGCAGCTTGGAGGTGGGAAGTGGCACTGAAGCTTTCTTT.